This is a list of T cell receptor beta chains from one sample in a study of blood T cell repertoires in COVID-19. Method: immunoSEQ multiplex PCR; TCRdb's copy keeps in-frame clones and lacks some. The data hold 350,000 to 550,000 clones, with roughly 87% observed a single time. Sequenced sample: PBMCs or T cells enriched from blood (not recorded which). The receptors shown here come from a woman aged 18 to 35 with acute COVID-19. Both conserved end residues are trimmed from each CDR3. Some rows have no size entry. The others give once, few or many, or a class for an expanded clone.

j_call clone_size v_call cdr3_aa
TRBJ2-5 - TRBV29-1 SVERDSRTQY
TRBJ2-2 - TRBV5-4 ASSPGGALDTGELF
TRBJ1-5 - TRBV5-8 ASSSGISNQPQH
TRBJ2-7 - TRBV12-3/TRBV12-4 ASSPTPYEQY
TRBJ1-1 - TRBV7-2 ASTQPKRNTEAF
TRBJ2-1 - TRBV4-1 ASSQTGLAIGNEQF
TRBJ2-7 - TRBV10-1 ASSEFGEQY
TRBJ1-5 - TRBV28 ASLPVRLNQPQH
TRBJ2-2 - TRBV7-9 ASSYKNTGELF
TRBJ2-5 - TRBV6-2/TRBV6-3 ASSFGLAGGPWETQY
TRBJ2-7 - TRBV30 AWDRTGIGEQY
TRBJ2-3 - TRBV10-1 ASSEFGGTDTQY
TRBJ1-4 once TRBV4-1 ASSNATLIATNEKLF
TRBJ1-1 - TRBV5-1 ASSLAVMNTEAF
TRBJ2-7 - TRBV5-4 ASTVGLAWSEQY
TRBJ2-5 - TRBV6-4 ASSDTADTQETQY
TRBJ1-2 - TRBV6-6 ASSYTQGSGYT
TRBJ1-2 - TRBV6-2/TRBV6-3 ASSYPDSPGDGYT
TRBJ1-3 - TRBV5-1 ASRPSSGNTIY
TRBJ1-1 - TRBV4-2 ASSQTPSGTGVPEAF
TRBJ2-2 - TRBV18 ASSPRSGTNTGELF
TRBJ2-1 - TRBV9 ASSVDRDNEQF
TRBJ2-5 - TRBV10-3 AISDSLETQY
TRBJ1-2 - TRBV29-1 SANTRDRGIYGYT
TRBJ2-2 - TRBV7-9 ASSSTNPLDSENTGELF
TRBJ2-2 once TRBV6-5 ASRGTGALTGELF
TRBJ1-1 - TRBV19 AIPEQGMNTEAF
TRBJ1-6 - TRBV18 ASSPVAGSDSPLH
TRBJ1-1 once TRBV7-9 ASSQGAENTEAF
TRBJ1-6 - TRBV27 ASSGAGSHSPLH
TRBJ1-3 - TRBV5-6 ASSFGGPSGNTIY
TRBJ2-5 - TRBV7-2 ASSLDTVQETQY
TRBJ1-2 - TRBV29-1 SVARRQDPLQPYGYT
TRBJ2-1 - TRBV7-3 ASSSRTSGGEYNEQF
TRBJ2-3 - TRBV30 AWSHPFSRDTDTQY
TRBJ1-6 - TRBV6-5 ASMSGSSYNSPLH
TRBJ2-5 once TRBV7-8 ASSFESGTQY
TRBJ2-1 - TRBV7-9 ASSLRVGPNEQF
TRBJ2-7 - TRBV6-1 ASSEVTYEQY
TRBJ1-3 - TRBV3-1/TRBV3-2 ASSQISLSGNTIY
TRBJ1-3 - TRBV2 ASRGGRANTIY
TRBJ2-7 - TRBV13 ASSLGALGTGEPGQY
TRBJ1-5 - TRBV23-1 ASSVSFNQPQH
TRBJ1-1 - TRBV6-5 ASSYSGGPKAF